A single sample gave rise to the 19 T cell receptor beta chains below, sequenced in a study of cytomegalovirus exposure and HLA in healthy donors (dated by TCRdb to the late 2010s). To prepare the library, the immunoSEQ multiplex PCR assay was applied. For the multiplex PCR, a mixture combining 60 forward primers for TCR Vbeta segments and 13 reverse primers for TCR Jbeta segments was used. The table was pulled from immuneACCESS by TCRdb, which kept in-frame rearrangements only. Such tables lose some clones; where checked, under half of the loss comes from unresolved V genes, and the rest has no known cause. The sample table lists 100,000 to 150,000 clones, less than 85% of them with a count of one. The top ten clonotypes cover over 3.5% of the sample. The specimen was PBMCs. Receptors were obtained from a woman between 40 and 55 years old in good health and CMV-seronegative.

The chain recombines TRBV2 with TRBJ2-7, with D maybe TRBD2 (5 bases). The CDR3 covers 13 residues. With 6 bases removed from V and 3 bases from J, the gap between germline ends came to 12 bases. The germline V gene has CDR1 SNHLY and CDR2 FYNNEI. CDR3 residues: CASSPDGDYEQYF. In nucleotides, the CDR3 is TGTGCCAGCAGCCCGGACGGGGACTACGAGCAGTACTTC.

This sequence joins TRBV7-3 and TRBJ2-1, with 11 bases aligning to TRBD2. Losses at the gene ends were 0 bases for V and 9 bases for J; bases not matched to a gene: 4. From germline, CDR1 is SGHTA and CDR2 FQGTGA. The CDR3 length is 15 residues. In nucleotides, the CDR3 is TGTGCCAGCAGCTTAACTAGCGGGGGGGCCAGTGAGCAGTTCTTC. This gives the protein CASSLTSGGASEQFF. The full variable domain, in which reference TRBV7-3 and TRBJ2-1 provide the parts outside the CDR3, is GAGVSQTPSNKVTEKGKYVELRCDPISGHTALYWYRQSLGQGPEFLIYFQGTGAADDSGLPNDRFFAVRPEGSVSTLKIQRTERGDSAVYLCASSLTSGGASEQFFGPGTRLTVL.

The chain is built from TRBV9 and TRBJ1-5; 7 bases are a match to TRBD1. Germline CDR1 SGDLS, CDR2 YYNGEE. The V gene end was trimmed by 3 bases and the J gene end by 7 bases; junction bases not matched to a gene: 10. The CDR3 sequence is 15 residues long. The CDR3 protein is CASSDTGTVRQPQHF. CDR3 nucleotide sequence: TGTGCCAGCAGCGACACTGGGACAGTTCGCCAGCCCCAGCATTTT.

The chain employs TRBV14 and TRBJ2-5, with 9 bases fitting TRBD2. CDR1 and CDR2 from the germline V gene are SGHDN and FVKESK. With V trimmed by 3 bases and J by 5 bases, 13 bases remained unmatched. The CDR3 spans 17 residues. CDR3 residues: CASSHSLAGLPWETQYF. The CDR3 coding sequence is TGTGCCAGCAGCCATTCCCTAGCGGGACTTCCGTGGGAGACCCAGTACTTC.

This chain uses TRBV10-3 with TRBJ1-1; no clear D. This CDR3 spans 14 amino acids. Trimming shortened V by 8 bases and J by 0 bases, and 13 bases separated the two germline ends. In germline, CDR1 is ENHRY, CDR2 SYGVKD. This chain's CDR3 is CAIRRFGVNTEAFF. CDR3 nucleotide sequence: TGTGCCATCCGGAGGTTTGGGGTGAACACTGAAGCTTTCTTT.

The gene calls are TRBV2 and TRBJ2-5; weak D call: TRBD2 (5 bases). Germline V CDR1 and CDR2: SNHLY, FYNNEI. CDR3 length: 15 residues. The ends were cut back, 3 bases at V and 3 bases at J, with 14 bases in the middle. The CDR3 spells CASSDMGEGKETQYF. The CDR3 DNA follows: TGTGCCAGCAGTGATATGGGAGAAGGGAAAGAGACCCAGTACTTC.

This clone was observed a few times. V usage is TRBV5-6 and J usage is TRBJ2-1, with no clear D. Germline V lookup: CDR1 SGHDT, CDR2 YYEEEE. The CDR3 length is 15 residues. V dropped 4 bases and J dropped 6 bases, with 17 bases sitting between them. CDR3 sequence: CASSRPVTRFNEQFF. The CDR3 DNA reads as TGTGCCAGCAGCCGCCCGGTAACGCGCTTCAATGAGCAGTTCTTC.

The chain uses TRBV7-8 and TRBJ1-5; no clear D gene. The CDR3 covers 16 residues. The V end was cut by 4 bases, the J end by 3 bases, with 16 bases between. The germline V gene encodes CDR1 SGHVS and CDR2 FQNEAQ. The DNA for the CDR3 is TGTGCCAGCAGCTCCCAGAGCGGGGTTGCCAATCAGCCCCAGCATTTT. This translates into CASSSQSGVANQPQHF.

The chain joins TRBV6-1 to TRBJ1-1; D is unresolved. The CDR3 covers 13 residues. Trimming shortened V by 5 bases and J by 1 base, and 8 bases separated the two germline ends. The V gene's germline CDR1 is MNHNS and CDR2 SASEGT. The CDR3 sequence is CASSRTANTEAFF. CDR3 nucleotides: TGTGCCAGCAGTCGTACAGCGAACACTGAAGCTTTCTTT.

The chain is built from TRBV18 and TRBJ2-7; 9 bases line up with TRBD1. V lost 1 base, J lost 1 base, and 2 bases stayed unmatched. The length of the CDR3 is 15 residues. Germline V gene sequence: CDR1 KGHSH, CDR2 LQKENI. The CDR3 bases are TGTGCCAGCTCACCACAGGGACAGGGATCCTACGAGCAGTACTTC. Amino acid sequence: CASSPQGQGSYEQYF.

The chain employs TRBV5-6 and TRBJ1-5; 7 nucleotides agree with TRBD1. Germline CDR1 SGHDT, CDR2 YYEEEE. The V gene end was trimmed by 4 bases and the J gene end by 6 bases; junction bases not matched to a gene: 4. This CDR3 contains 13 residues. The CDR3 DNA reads TGTGCCAGCAGCGTACAGGGGCGTCAGCCCCAGCATTTT. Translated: CASSVQGRQPQHF.

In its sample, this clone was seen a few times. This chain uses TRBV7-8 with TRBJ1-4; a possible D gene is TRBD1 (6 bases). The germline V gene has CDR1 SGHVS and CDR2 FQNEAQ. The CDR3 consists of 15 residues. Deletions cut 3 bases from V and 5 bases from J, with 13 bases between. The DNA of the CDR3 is TGTGCCAGCAGCTTGGCGGGGGCCGGGAATGAAAAACTGTTTTTT. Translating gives CASSLAGAGNEKLFF.

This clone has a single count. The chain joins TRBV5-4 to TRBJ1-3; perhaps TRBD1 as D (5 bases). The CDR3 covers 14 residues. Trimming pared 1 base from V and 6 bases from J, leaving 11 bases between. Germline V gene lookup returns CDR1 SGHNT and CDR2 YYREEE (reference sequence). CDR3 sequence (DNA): TGTGCCAGCAGCTTGTCAGGGTTGGAAAACACCATATATTTT. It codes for CASSLSGLENTIYF.

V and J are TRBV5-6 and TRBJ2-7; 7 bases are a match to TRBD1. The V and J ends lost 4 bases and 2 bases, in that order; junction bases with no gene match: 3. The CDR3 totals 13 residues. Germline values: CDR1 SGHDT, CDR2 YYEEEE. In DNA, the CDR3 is TGTGCCAGCAGCCGACAGGGCACCTACGAGCAGTACTTC. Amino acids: CASSRQGTYEQYF.

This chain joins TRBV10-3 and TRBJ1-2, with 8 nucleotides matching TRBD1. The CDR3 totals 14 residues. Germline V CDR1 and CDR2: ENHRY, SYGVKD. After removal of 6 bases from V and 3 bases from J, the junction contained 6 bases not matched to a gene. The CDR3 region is CAIRPGGIDYGYTF. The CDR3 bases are TGTGCCATCAGGCCAGGGGGCATTGACTATGGCTACACCTTC.

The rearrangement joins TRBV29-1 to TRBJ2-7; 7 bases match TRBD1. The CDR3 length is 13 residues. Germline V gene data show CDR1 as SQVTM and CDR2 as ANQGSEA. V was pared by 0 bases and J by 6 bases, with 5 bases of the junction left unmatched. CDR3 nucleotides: TGCAGCGTTGAAGAACCGACAGGGAGCGAGCAGTACTTC. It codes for CSVEEPTGSEQYF.

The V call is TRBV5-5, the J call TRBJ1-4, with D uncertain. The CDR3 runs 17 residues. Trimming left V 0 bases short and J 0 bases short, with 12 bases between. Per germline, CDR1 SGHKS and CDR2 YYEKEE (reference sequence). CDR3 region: CASSLDGAPATNEKLFF. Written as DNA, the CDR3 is TGTGCCAGCAGCTTGGACGGAGCTCCAGCAACTAATGAAAAACTGTTTTTT.

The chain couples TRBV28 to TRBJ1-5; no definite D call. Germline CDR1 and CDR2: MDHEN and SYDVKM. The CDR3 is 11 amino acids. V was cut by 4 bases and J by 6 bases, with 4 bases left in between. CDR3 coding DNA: TGTGCCAGCAGTTCGAGTCAGCCCCAGCATTTT. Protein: CASSSSQPQHF.

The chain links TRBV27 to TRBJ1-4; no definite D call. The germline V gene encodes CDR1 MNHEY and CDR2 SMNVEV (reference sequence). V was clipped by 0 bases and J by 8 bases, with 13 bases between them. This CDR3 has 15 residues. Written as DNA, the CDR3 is TGTGCCAGCAGTTTATCCCGGGGAGGAGAGGAAAAACTGTTTTTT. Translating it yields CASSLSRGGEEKLFF. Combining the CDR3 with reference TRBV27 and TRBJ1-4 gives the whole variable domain EAQVTQNPRYLITVTGKKLTVTCSQNMNHEYMSWYRQDPGLGLRQIYYSMNVEVTDKGDVPEGYKVSRKEKRNFPLILESPSPNQTSLYFCASSLSRGGEEKLFFGSGTQLSVL.